This T cell receptor beta chain was captured by sequencing in a study of T cell responses to AZD1222 COVID-19 vaccine. Study findings and constraints: Reports indicate that nearly half of spike-specific TCRs are directed at unmutated variant regions.

Germline CDR1 and CDR2: KGHSH and LQKENI. V was cut by 1 base and J by 0 bases, with 7 bases left in between. The CDR3 runs 16 residues. The table came from immunoSEQ multiplex PCR; TCRdb's copy has only in-frame clones and leaves some out. The sample has roughly 110,000 clones; around nine tenths are singletons. This clone was picked up one time. The antigen is unknown. Sequencing used peripheral blood, obtained on day 0 of AZD1222 vaccination. The sequence derives from an adult in good health. The V gene is TRBV18, the J gene TRBJ1-6; the D is unclear. CDR3 DNA sequence: TGTGCCAGCTCACCACGTCCGAGCTCCTATAATTCACCCCTCCACTTT. Encoded protein: CASSPRPSSYNSPLHF. The full variable domain, in which reference TRBV18 and TRBJ1-6 provide the parts outside the CDR3, is NAGVMQNPRHLVRRRGQEARLRCSPMKGHSHVYWYRQLPEEGLKFMVYLQKENIIDESGMPKERFSAEFPKEGPSILRIQQVVRGDSAAYFCASSPRPSSYNSPLHFGNGTRLTVT.